The TCR beta chain described here comes from a study of blood T cell repertoires in COVID-19. Whole-study context: Collection of acute and convalescent COVID-19 samples took place in the United States, Italy and Spain. The cDNA or gDNA used as material had been derived from T cells, B-cell-depleted T cells, or PBMCs.

The germline gives CDR1 SGDLS, CDR2 YYNGEE. V shed 4 bases and J shed 3 bases, with 11 bases lying between them. This CDR3 spans 13 amino acids. The table came from immunoSEQ multiplex PCR; TCRdb's copy has only in-frame clones and leaves some out. The data hold about 34,000 clones, with 75% to 80% observed a single time. The sequence came from a human donor in a cohort sampled during active COVID-19. The sample consisted of peripheral blood. The chain uses TRBV9 and TRBJ2-7; weak D call: TRBD1 (6 bases). The CDR3: CASSPGTSYEQYF. The CDR3 DNA is TGTGCCAGCAGCCCCGGGACAAGCTACGAGCAGTACTTC.